These T cell receptor beta chains were read from a single sample in a study of T cell changes during pregnancy in multiple sclerosis. The repertoire was sequenced with immunoSEQ multiplex PCR; TCRdb's copy has only in-frame clones and lacks some. The table has roughly 40,000 clones, about 85% seen once; the top ten hold approximately 1%. The material sequenced was CD4+ T cells from peripheral blood mononuclear cells, taken after pregnancy. These receptors were collected from a female donor with multiple sclerosis, enrolled in a pregnancy study. CDR3s include the opening cysteine and the closing phenylalanine or tryptophan. The D gene is left open where the match is weak. A row's size may be missing; if present it is once, few, many or a size class.

CDR3aa: CASSILPGQGSPLHF
CDR3nt: TGTGCCAGTAGTATTCTTCCGGGACAGGGATCACCCCTCCACTTT
j_gene: TRBJ1-6
d_gene: TRBD1
v_gene: TRBV19
abundance: .

CDR3aa: CASSQTSGGANRGTDTQYF
CDR3nt: TGTGCCAGCAGCCAGACTAGCGGGGGGGCGAATCGGGGCACAGATACGCAGTATTTT
j_gene: TRBJ2-3
d_gene: .
v_gene: TRBV21-1
abundance: .

CDR3aa: CASSFQGAKLFF
CDR3nt: TGTGCCAGCAGCTTCCAGGGCGCAAAACTGTTTTTT
j_gene: TRBJ1-4
d_gene: .
v_gene: TRBV7-6
abundance: .

CDR3aa: CAWMRGNTIYF
CDR3nt: TGTGCCTGGATGCGGGGAAACACCATATATTTT
j_gene: TRBJ1-3
d_gene: .
v_gene: TRBV30
abundance: .

CDR3aa: CASAAGRGVDEQFF
CDR3nt: TGTGCCAGTGCAGCGGGGCGGGGTGTAGATGAGCAGTTCTTC
j_gene: TRBJ2-1
d_gene: TRBD2
v_gene: TRBV5-4
abundance: .

CDR3aa: CASSDRSATLQYF
CDR3nt: TGTGCCAGTAGTGATAGGAGTGCTACCCTGCAGTACTTC
j_gene: TRBJ2-7
d_gene: .
v_gene: TRBV19
abundance: .

CDR3aa: CASSPLASGGPGDEQFF
CDR3nt: TGTGCCAGCAGCCCCTTGGCTAGCGGGGGCCCAGGGGATGAGCAGTTCTTC
j_gene: TRBJ2-1
d_gene: TRBD2
v_gene: TRBV2
abundance: .

CDR3aa: CASSPRGLRTDTQYF
CDR3nt: TGTGCCAGCAGCCCCAGGGGGCTTCGCACAGATACGCAGTATTTT
j_gene: TRBJ2-3
d_gene: TRBD1
v_gene: TRBV7-9
abundance: .

CDR3aa: CASSAGINYGYTF
CDR3nt: TGTGCCAGCAGCGCAGGGATCAACTATGGCTACACCTTC
j_gene: TRBJ1-2
d_gene: .
v_gene: TRBV6-1
abundance: few

CDR3aa: CATVTQGLGTDTQYF
CDR3nt: TGTGCCACCGTGACACAGGGCCTCGGGACAGATACGCAGTATTTT
j_gene: TRBJ2-3
d_gene: .
v_gene: TRBV7-2
abundance: once

CDR3aa: CASSQQGSEAFF
CDR3nt: TGTGCCAGCTCCCAACAGGGGAGCGAAGCTTTCTTT
j_gene: TRBJ1-1
d_gene: TRBD1
v_gene: TRBV18
abundance: .

CDR3aa: CASRGAGGQADTQYF
CDR3nt: TGTGCCAGCAGGGGAGCGGGGGGGCAGGCAGATACGCAGTATTTT
j_gene: TRBJ2-3
d_gene: TRBD2
v_gene: TRBV7-2
abundance: .

CDR3aa: CASSPGAGRLSPLHF
CDR3nt: TGTGCCAGTAGTCCGGGAGCGGGCCGTCTGTCACCCCTCCACTTT
j_gene: TRBJ1-6
d_gene: .
v_gene: TRBV19
abundance: .

CDR3aa: CASSARDRGHRGELFF
CDR3nt: TGTGCCAGCAGCGCCCGGGACAGGGGGCATAGAGGGGAGCTGTTTTTT
j_gene: TRBJ2-2
d_gene: TRBD1
v_gene: TRBV14
abundance: .

CDR3aa: CAWQAGGSYNEQFF
CDR3nt: TGTGCCTGGCAAGCGGGGGGCTCCTACAATGAGCAGTTCTTC
j_gene: TRBJ2-1
d_gene: TRBD2
v_gene: TRBV30
abundance: .